Listed below are T cell receptor beta chains from one sample, sequenced in a study of shared clonotypes between healthy human individuals. The table came from immunoSEQ multiplex PCR; TCRdb's copy has only in-frame clones and leaves some out. The sample has about 2,500,000 clones, approximately 92% seen once; the top ten hold 0.14%. Sample: naive CD4+ T cells sorted from blood. These receptors were collected from a man aged 18 to 29 in good health. Each CDR3 is given with its conserved first and last residue. The D gene is left open where the match is weak.

V,D,CDR3
TRBV28,.,CASSSTALTGDYGYTF
TRBV5-1,.,CASSLFAAGELFF
TRBV6-1,TRBD1,CASSEEGALTTDTQYF
TRBV9,.,CASSVVGLSYNEQFF
TRBV5-1,.,CASSERTNTDTQYF
TRBV2,.,CASGVLSGNTIYF
TRBV11-3,TRBD2,CASSLDGAGTSGSAEQFF
TRBV14,.,CASSQAPILGAIDEQFF
TRBV11-2,TRBD2,CASSLVGGGWTDTQYF
TRBV6-5,TRBD1,CASSLRTGNQPQHF
TRBV2,TRBD1,CASNTGTGFGEQYF
TRBV2,TRBD1,CASRFRTGGVGSGELFF
TRBV15,.,CATSRVKVDWETSPQKLFF
TRBV19,.,CASSPGASYEQYF
TRBV10-3,.,CAISAQVGNEQFF
TRBV5-5,.,CASSFPSGPYNEQFF
TRBV9,.,CASSGPAVGGNEKLFF
TRBV4-1,.,CASRGTASYEQYF
TRBV5-4,.,CASSRGGGDNSPLHF
TRBV19,.,CASSSAGGIPYEQYF
TRBV19,TRBD2,CASSSTSGRNLYEQYF
TRBV7-2,.,CASSRTGITYEQYF
TRBV11-2,TRBD2,CASSSLSGRYNEQFF
TRBV7-8,.,CASSLRDGRGTGELFF
TRBV28,.,CASSDGYNEQFF
TRBV27,.,CASSLGRAYEQYF
TRBV6-5,TRBD1,CASSYRGQDGELFF
TRBV4-1,.,CASSQVRTVEKLFF
TRBV6-1,.,CASSERQPNSPLHF
TRBV7-8,.,CASTLTTSYEQYF
TRBV12-5,.,CASGLWRAGEFSPLHF
TRBV15,.,CATSKRLLMTTNEKLFF
TRBV5-1,.,CASSLAGSRVQEGTQYF
TRBV5-6,TRBD2,CASSPTTSGTDTQYF
TRBV28,TRBD1,CASKETGGLKTQYF
TRBV4-3,.,CASSQVLLTGMNTEAFF
TRBV7-2,TRBD1,CASSLDWGQGLGEQYF